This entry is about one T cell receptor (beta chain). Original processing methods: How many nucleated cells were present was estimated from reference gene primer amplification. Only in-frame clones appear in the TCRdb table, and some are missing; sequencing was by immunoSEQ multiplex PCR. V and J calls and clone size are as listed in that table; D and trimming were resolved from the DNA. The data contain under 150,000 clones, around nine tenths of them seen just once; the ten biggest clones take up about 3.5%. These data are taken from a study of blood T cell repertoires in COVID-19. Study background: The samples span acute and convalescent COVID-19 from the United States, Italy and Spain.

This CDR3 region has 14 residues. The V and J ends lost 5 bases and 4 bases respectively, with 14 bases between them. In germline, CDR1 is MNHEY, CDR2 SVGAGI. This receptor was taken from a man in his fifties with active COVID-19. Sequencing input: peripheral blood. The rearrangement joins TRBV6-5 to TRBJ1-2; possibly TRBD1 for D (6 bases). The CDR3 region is CASSPAGDTYGYTF. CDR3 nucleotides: TGTGCCAGCAGTCCAGCAGGGGATACCTATGGCTACACCTTC.